This T cell receptor (beta chain) came from a study of blood T cell repertoires in COVID-19. Study context: Spain, Italy and the United States supplied samples that represented acute and convalescent COVID-19. Sources were T cells, B-cell-depleted T cells, or PBMCs; the material itself was cDNA or gDNA.

Original methodology: Scientists estimated how many nucleated cells there were by amplifying reference gene primers. TCRdb's copy holds only in-frame clones and misses some; the assay was immunoSEQ multiplex PCR. The DNA was the basis for D and trimming; V, J and clone size are from that table. The repertoire includes 120,000 or so clones, 60% to 80% of them detected once, and roughly 5.5% sits in the top ten. With 4 bases removed from V and 5 bases from J, the gap between germline ends came to 15 bases. Germline V CDR1 and CDR2: SGHRS, YFSETQ. The CDR3 spans 14 residues. This TCR derives from a man aged 55 to 70 with acute or convalescent COVID-19. Specimen: peripheral blood. V gene TRBV5-1 combines with J gene TRBJ1-2; D call uncertain. The CDR3 nucleotides are TGCGCCAGCAGCCCCAGTGAAACGGGTTATGGCTACACCTTC. Residues: CASSPSETGYGYTF.